The entry below gives a single T cell receptor beta chain sequence along with its context. Antigen specificity is unknown. Data came from immunoSEQ multiplex PCR; TCRdb stores just in-frame clones and leaves some out. The table includes around 70,000 clones, about 90% detected once. This CDR3 has 14 residues. Germline V gene sequence: CDR1 MDHEN, CDR2 SYDVKM. V shed 7 bases and J shed 3 bases, with 12 bases lying between them. This sample was included in a study of graft-versus-host responses after intestinal transplantation. Overall study: Anti-thymocyte globulin induction preceded about 3 years of tacrolimus and steroid maintenance in all recipients. Overall study findings and caveats: Maximum circulating GvH clone levels tracked with early post-transplant HvG decreases.

This chain uses TRBV28 with TRBJ2-2; a possible D gene is TRBD1 (5 bases). The receptor was isolated from a human donor who received an intestinal transplant. Sequenced here: unstimulated CD8+ T cells sorted from spleen or lymph node cells, sampled before intestinal transplant. The CDR3 reads CASTPGLDTGELFF. The CDR3 DNA reads TGTGCCAGCACCCCAGGGCTCGACACCGGGGAGCTGTTTTTT.